The TCR beta chain described here comes from a study of cytomegalovirus exposure and HLA in healthy donors (dated by TCRdb to 2016 to 2017). Looking at the study overall: A later analysis indicated that the 120 validation repertoires were generated on the platform also employed for the approximately 700 repertoires of the first cohort. Along with the roughly 670-subject first cohort, a separate validation cohort of around 120 different subjects was used. High-throughput TCR immunosequencing, statistical association of individual TCRs with disease status, and machine learning were combined to predict cytomegalovirus infection status. The study aimed to test whether cataloging public T cell receptors could reveal signatures of past pathogen exposure. The research as a whole found: Of the cluster scores, approximately 94% were above 0 in a later analysis, which found that TCRs clustered in the first cohort also tended to co-occur in the 120 or so validation repertoires. A few of the identified cytomegalovirus-associated TCR beta chains were confirmed in vitro to be specific for cytomegalovirus antigens. The classifier was reported to diagnose cytomegalovirus status with high specificity and sensitivity in both the original and validation cohorts. Across donors, most TCR sequences were observed very rarely, whereas some public TCRs were present in many individuals. A later analysis lacked HLA typing for the validation cohort, so it scored co-occurrence in that cohort across all 130 or so repertoires. The study listed 150 to 200 TCR beta chains as associated with cytomegalovirus. According to the authors, the approach could potentially be generalized to other disease states and immunological phenotypes.

With regard to this clone: Which antigen it targets is not known. Within one base of it there is no much larger clone, and no base qualities were kept.

The CDR3 numbers 14 residues from cysteine through phenylalanine. Only CDR3 DNA remains: 42 bases, in frame from the first base. The trim is 2 bases for V and 6 bases for J, with a gap of 11 bases between the germline ends. Taken from the germline V gene, the CDR1 and CDR2 loops are SGHVS and FQNEAQ. Donors formed part of the validation cohort, which comprised over a hundred subjects and was distinct from the first cohort of 666 subjects. The library was produced with the immunoSEQ multiplex PCR assay. The original pipeline was this. To diagnose cytomegalovirus status from the catalog of TCR beta chain sequences, a statistical classification framework was built. As stored in TCRdb, this immuneACCESS dataset retains in-frame rearrangements with V and J assigned. A fraction of the clones does not appear; measured against another copy, unresolved V genes explain less than half of the discrepancy, and the remainder lacks a known reason. V and J calls and clone size follow that table, whereas D and trimming were derived from the DNA. The sample records 200,000 to 300,000 clones, roughly 87% of which are singletons. Together, the top ten hold around 3.1% of the sample.

This receptor was taken from a woman in her twenties or thirties in good health and CMV-seronegative. Recombination joined TRBV7-8 with TRBJ1-5, and the D gene may be TRBD1, 6 bases matching. Sequencing was performed on PBMCs. The nucleotide sequence is TGTGCCAGCAGCTTATTACAGGGAAGTCAGCCCCAGCATTTT. Its coded protein is CASSLLQGSQPQHF.